The 30 T cell receptor beta chains below all came from one sample that was sequenced in a study of shared clonotypes between healthy human individuals. Libraries were prepared by immunoSEQ multiplex PCR; TCRdb keeps only in-frame clonotypes and omits some of them. The table records 800,000 or so clones, just over 95% of them present only once. The naive CD8 population came from CD45RO-negative cells selected for CCR7, without terminally differentiated effector memory CD45RA+ cells. Sequencing was done on a sample of naive CD8+ T cells sorted from blood. The origin of the receptors is a man aged 30-40 years in good health.

Remarks on this clone: The junction differs from germline at one of its ends, possibly a read error. The V gene is TRBV7-7, the J gene TRBJ2-1; D is undetermined. CDR1 and CDR2 (germline): SSHAT, FNYEAQ (reference sequence). The CDR3 has 15 amino acids. CDR3 nucleotides: TGTGCTAGCAGCCTCTCTATCCAGCCCCAGAATGAGCAGTTCTTC. Residues: CASSLSIQPQNEQFF. The full variable domain, completed using reference TRBV7-7 and TRBJ2-1, is GAGVSQSPRYKVTKRGQDVTLRCDPISSHATLYWYQQALGQGPEFLTYFNYEAQPDKSGLPSDRFSAERPEGSISTLTIQRTEQRDSAMYRCASSLSIQPQNEQFFGPGTRLTVL.

The chain employs TRBV7-8 and TRBJ2-1; TRBD2 aligns across 11 bases. The CDR3 contains 15 residues. Trimming at V came to 5 bases and at J to 8 bases, leaving 8 bases not matched to a gene. Germline lookup yields CDR1 SGHVS and CDR2 FQNEAQ. CDR3 in DNA: TGTGCCAGCAGCGCACGGCTAGCGGGAGGACATGAGCAGTTCTTC. Protein product: CASSARLAGGHEQFF.

J is TRBJ1-4 and V is TRBV11-1; D might be TRBD1 (5 bases). The CDR3 is made up of 11 amino acids. V lost 8 bases and J 7 bases, leaving 8 bases between the germline ends. CDR1 is SGHAT, CDR2 FQDESV, per germline (reference sequence). The CDR3 spells CASGDSEKLFF. CDR3 nucleotides: TGTGCCAGCGGAGACAGTGAAAAACTGTTTTTT.

This sequence joins TRBV30 and TRBJ2-7; the match to TRBD2 covers 8 bases. This CDR3 is 18 amino acids long. Germline-derived CDR1 and CDR2 are GTSNPN and SVGIG (reference sequence). V dropped 3 bases and J dropped 5; count of bases not matched to a gene: 21. The CDR3 is CAWSQWPPRGGLGDEQYF. The CDR3 DNA sequence: TGTGCCTGGAGCCAATGGCCCCCCCGGGGGGGGTTGGGGGACGAGCAGTACTTC.

This clone was found once. The chain carries TRBV29-1 and TRBJ2-7; D uncertain. The V end was cut by 6 bases, the J end by 2 bases, with 11 bases between. Germline CDR1 SQVTM, CDR2 ANQGSEA. The length of the CDR3 is 12 residues. CDR3 residues: CSVPWGTYEQYF. In DNA, the CDR3 is TGCAGCGTCCCCTGGGGTACCTACGAGCAGTACTTC.

The CDR3 coding sequence is TGTGCCAGCAGTTCGACTAGCGGGAGGCCCTACAATGAGCAGTTCTTC. Protein sequence: CASSSTSGRPYNEQFF. The chain employs TRBV7-2 and TRBJ2-1; 13 bases agree with TRBD2. Per the germline V gene, CDR1 is SGHTA and CDR2 is FQGNSA. Losses at the gene ends were 6 bases for V and 2 bases for J; bases not matched to a gene: 4. This CDR3 comprises 16 residues.

The chain recombines TRBV2 with TRBJ1-3; no reliable D call. Germline V gene sequence: CDR1 SNHLY, CDR2 FYNNEI. With 4 bases removed from V and 5 bases from J, the gap between germline ends came to 6 bases. This CDR3 comprises 12 residues. CDR3 DNA sequence: TGTGCCAGCAGTGGCGCCCGAAACACCATATATTTT. This translates into CASSGARNTIYF.

This chain joins TRBV6-1 and TRBJ1-1; D is ambiguous. Trimming left V 7 bases short and J 2 bases short, with 17 bases between. The CDR3 has 15 amino acids. CDR1 is MNHNS, CDR2 SASEGT, per germline. The CDR3 coding sequence is TGTGCCAGCACAGTGCGAGGGCACATAAACACTGAAGCTTTCTTT. Its translation: CASTVRGHINTEAFF.

The chain is built from TRBV19 and TRBJ2-7; the D gene is possibly TRBD1 (5 bases). CDR3 length: 13 residues. Between the trimmed V and J ends, which lost 5 bases and 6 bases, there was a span of 14 bases. CDR1 LNHDA and CDR2 SQIVND come from the germline V gene (reference sequence). CDR3 loop: CASSWASQGEQYF. The CDR3, as DNA: TGTGCCAGTAGTTGGGCCTCCCAGGGCGAGCAGTACTTC.

The rearrangement joins TRBV7-8 to TRBJ1-1; D call uncertain. This CDR3 is built from 13 residues. V lost 1 base and J lost 6, with 9 bases in between. Germline V gene sequence: CDR1 SGHVS, CDR2 FQNEAQ. CDR3 sequence (DNA): TGTGCCAGCAGCTTAGTAACGGGTTCTGAAGCTTTCTTT. It codes for CASSLVTGSEAFF.

CDR3 bases: TGTGCCAGCAGTGCTGTAGCGGGAGTAGGAACAGATACGCAGTATTTT. It encodes CASSAVAGVGTDTQYF. The chain links TRBV27 to TRBJ2-3, with TRBD2 identical over 9 bases. J was trimmed by 3 bases and V by 5 bases; bases with no gene match: 9. The CDR3 loop spans 16 amino acids. Germline values: CDR1 MNHEY, CDR2 SMNVEV (reference sequence).

This clone was picked up a small number of times. Other DNA sequences within the sample encode an identical CDR3. The chain couples TRBV7-9 to TRBJ1-5; a possible D gene is TRBD1 (6 bases). Trimming took off 1 base at V and 4 bases at J, with 11 bases between the two ends. CDR3 length: 15 amino acids. Germline assignment: CDR1 SEHNR and CDR2 FQNEAQ (reference sequence). The CDR3 loop is CASSLGQGLNQPQHF. Written as DNA, the CDR3 is TGTGCCAGCAGCTTAGGGCAGGGGCTTAATCAGCCCCAGCATTTT.

The chain joins TRBV27 to TRBJ1-2; tentative D call: TRBD1 (5 bases). The CDR3 sequence is 15 residues long. Germline-derived CDR1 and CDR2 are MNHEY and SMNVEV (reference sequence). V lost 3 bases, J lost 4 bases, and 15 bases lay in between. The CDR3 sequence: CASSFTGRESYGYTF. DNA for the CDR3: TGTGCCAGCAGTTTCACAGGCAGAGAGTCCTATGGCTACACCTTC.

V and J are TRBV19 and TRBJ1-1, with D hard to call. Germline V gene lookup returns CDR1 LNHDA and CDR2 SQIVND (reference sequence). This CDR3 is built from 13 residues. The germline V and J ends were trimmed by 6 bases and 1 base, with 9 bases remaining between them. CDR3 loop: CASRPGQNTEAFF. Written as DNA, the CDR3 is TGTGCCAGTAGACCGGGCCAGAACACTGAAGCTTTCTTT.

About this clone itself: Other DNA sequences in this specimen translate into the identical CDR3. The chain carries TRBV5-4 and TRBJ2-3; 10 bases agree with TRBD2. Germline CDR1 SGHNT, CDR2 YYREEE (reference sequence). CDR3 length: 15 residues. V dropped 1 base and J dropped 4; count of bases not matched to a gene: 3. The DNA for the CDR3 is TGTGCCAGCAGCTTGTTAGCGGGAGGTCCAGATACGCAGTATTTT. This sequence encodes CASSLLAGGPDTQYF.

This chain links TRBV10-2 with TRBJ2-7; the D gene is possibly TRBD1 (6 bases). CDR3 length: 12 residues. Germline CDR1 is WSHSY and CDR2 is SAAADI. Deletions cut 7 bases from V and 3 bases from J, with 10 bases between. The CDR3: CASMLGGYEQYF. The CDR3 nucleotides are TGCGCCAGCATGTTAGGGGGCTACGAGCAGTACTTC.

This rearrangement joins TRBV9 to TRBJ2-7, with D tentatively TRBD1 (6 bases). V lost 0 bases to trimming and J lost 6 bases, with 13 bases between them. The germline V gene encodes CDR1 SGDLS and CDR2 YYNGEE. The CDR3 sequence is 14 residues long. DNA for the CDR3: TGTGCCAGCAGCGTAGCTTCAGGGGCCACCGAGCAGTACTTC. It codes for CASSVASGATEQYF.

The J gene is TRBJ2-1, the V gene TRBV19, with TRBD2 identical over 7 bases. The CDR3 runs 14 residues. V lost 1 base and J lost 7; bases outside the gene matches: 4. From germline, CDR1 is LNHDA and CDR2 SQIVND (reference sequence). CDR3 in amino acids: CASSIGLAPNEQFF. CDR3 in DNA: TGTGCCAGTAGTATAGGACTAGCACCTAATGAGCAGTTCTTC. Using reference TRBV19 and TRBJ2-1 for the parts outside the CDR3, the full variable domain is DGGITQSPKYLFRKEGQNVTLSCEQNLNHDAMYWYRQDPGQGLRLIYYSQIVNDFQKGDIAEGYSVSREKKESFPLTVTSAQKNPTAFYLCASSIGLAPNEQFFGPGTRLTVL.

This chain uses TRBV5-1 with TRBJ2-3; possibly TRBD2 for D (6 bases). Germline V lookup: CDR1 SGHRS, CDR2 YFSETQ. The CDR3 length is 13 residues. V was cut by 4 bases and J by 4 bases, with 10 bases left in between. The CDR3 DNA is TGCGCCAGCAGCGGGGACTCCCCAGATACGCAGTATTTT. The encoded protein is CASSGDSPDTQYF.

This sequence joins TRBV7-9 and TRBJ2-6, with 7 bases fitting TRBD1. Looked up from germline, CDR1 is SEHNR and CDR2 is FQNEAQ (reference sequence). V trimming: 4 bases; J trimming: 3 bases; junction bases outside the gene matches: 12. The CDR3 consists of 18 residues. CDR3 sequence: CASSSNPTGWSGANVLTF. CDR3 DNA: TGTGCCAGCAGCTCAAATCCGACAGGGTGGAGTGGGGCCAACGTCCTGACTTTC.

The genes are TRBV14 and TRBJ2-1; D could derive from TRBD1 or TRBD2 (5 bases each). This CDR3 spans 13 amino acids. Per germline, CDR1 SGHDN and CDR2 FVKESK. The V and J ends lost 4 bases and 6 bases respectively, with 10 bases between them. The CDR3 nucleotides are TGTGCCAGCAGCCGAATTGGGGGCAATGAGCAGTTCTTC. Its protein product is CASSRIGGNEQFF.

The CDR3 spells CSVGPSTGERTDTQYF. The CDR3, as DNA: TGCAGCGTTGGGCCCAGTACGGGGGAGCGAACAGATACGCAGTATTTT. This chain uses TRBV29-1 with TRBJ2-3; tentative D call: TRBD2 (6 bases). This CDR3 has 16 amino acids. The V end lost 4 bases, the J end lost 3 bases, and 20 bases lay between the germline ends. Germline CDR1 SQVTM, CDR2 ANQGSEA.

The chain joins TRBV13 to TRBJ2-7, with D unclear. Germline V gives CDR1 PRHDT, CDR2 FYEKMQ (reference sequence). The CDR3 covers 16 residues. V lost 2 bases and J 0 bases, leaving 14 bases between the germline ends. The CDR3 DNA reads TGTGCCAGCAGCTTATTAAGTTTGGCTTCCTCCTACGAGCAGTACTTC. Translated: CASSLLSLASSYEQYF.

The chain uses TRBV27 and TRBJ1-5; unclear D gene. Trimming pared 2 bases from V and 5 bases from J, leaving 1 base between. CDR3 size: 11 residues. Germline CDR1 MNHEY, CDR2 SMNVEV (reference sequence). The CDR3: CASSLDQPQHF. Written as DNA, the CDR3 is TGTGCCAGCAGTTTAGATCAGCCCCAGCATTTT.

This clone appeared a single time. The V call is TRBV27, the J call TRBJ1-1; D is possibly TRBD1 (5 bases). The CDR3 sequence is 15 residues long. Germline values: CDR1 MNHEY, CDR2 SMNVEV (reference sequence). Deletions cut 2 bases from V and 2 bases from J, with 12 bases between. CDR3 sequence reads: CASSLLRDGNTEAFF. Here the CDR3 DNA reads TGTGCCAGCAGTTTACTCCGGGACGGAAACACTGAAGCTTTCTTT.

In regard to this clone: The same CDR3 also results from other DNA sequences found in this sample. The J gene is TRBJ2-7, the V gene TRBV7-9; D is unresolved. Germline CDR1 reads SEHNR; CDR2 reads FQNEAQ (reference sequence). Trimming cost V 0 bases and J 1 base, with 7 bases left between them. This CDR3 has 14 residues. CDR3 region: CASSLAGKSYEQYF. The CDR3 DNA is TGTGCCAGCAGCTTAGCGGGCAAGTCCTACGAGCAGTACTTC.

This chain links TRBV28 with TRBJ2-7, with 8 bases fitting TRBD2. J lost 2 bases, V lost 8 bases, and 11 bases had no gene match. Per germline, CDR1 MDHEN and CDR2 SYDVKM. The CDR3 length is 15 residues. For the CDR3, the DNA is TGTGCCAGCGAGACTAAGCGGGAGACCCCCTACGAGCAGTACTTC. Its protein is CASETKRETPYEQYF.

J is TRBJ2-5 and V is TRBV11-2; D unclear. The V end lost 2 bases, the J end lost 2 bases, and 3 bases lay between the germline ends. The CDR3 sequence is 12 residues long. Looked up from germline, CDR1 is SGHAT and CDR2 is FQNNGV. The CDR3, as DNA: TGTGCCAGCAGCTTACAGCAAGAGACCCAGTACTTC. Its translation is CASSLQQETQYF.

The chain combines TRBV27 with TRBJ2-5; 7 bases map to TRBD2. The CDR3 length is 19 residues. V gave up 5 bases and J gave up 3 bases; unmatched junction bases: 21. The germline gives CDR1 MNHEY, CDR2 SMNVEV (reference sequence). The CDR3 protein is CASSTSFDNRDYQEETQYF. The CDR3 DNA is TGTGCCAGCAGTACATCTTTCGATAACCGGGACTACCAGGAAGAGACCCAGTACTTC.

The V gene is TRBV5-6, the J gene TRBJ2-7; D is unresolved. V shed 1 base and J shed 5 bases, with 4 bases lying between them. The CDR3 consists of 11 residues. Germline CDR1 SGHDT, CDR2 YYEEEE. The CDR3 nucleotides are TGTGCCAGCAGCTTGTCACACGAGCAGTACTTC. Protein sequence: CASSLSHEQYF.